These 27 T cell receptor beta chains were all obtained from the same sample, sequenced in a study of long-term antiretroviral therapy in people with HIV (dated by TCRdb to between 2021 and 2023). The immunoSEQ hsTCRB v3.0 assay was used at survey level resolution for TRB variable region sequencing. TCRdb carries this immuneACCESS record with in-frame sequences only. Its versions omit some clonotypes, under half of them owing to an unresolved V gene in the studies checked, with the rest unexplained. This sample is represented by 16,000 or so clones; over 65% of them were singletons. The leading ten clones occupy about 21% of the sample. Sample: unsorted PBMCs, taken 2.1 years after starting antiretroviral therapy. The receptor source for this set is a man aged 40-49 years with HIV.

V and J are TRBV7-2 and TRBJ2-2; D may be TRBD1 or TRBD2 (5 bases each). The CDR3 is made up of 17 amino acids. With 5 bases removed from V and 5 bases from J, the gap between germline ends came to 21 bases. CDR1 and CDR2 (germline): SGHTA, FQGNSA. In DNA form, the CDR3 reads TGTGCCAGCAGCCGTATCCCCGGGACGGCGGTAACCGGGGAGCTGTTTTTT. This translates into CASSRIPGTAVTGELFF.

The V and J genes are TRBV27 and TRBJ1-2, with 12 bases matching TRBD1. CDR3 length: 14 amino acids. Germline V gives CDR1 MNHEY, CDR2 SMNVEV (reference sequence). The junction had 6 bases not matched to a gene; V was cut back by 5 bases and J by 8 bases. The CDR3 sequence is CASSAGQGARGYTF. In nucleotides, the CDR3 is TGTGCCAGCAGTGCGGGACAGGGGGCAAGGGGCTACACCTTC.

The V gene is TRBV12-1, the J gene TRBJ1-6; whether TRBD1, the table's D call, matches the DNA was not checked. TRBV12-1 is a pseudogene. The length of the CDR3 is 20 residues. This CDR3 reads CASSSRDRGFPSSYNSPLHF. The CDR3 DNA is TGTGCCAGCAGCTCTAGGGACAGGGGATTCCCGAGCTCCTATAATTCACCCCTCCACTTT.

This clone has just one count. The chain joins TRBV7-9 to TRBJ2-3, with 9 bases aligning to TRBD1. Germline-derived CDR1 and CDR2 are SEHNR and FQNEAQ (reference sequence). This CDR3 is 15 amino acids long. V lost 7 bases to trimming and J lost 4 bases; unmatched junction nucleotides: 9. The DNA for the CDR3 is TGTGCCAGCATCCTTACAGGGGGCCGGGCAGATACGCAGTATTTT. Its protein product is CASILTGGRADTQYF.

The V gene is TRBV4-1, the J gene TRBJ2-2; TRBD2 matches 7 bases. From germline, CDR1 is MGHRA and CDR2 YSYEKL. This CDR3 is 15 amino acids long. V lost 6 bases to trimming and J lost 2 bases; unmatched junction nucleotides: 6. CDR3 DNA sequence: TGCGCCAGCAGGGGGGGGAGGGCAAACACCGGGGAGCTGTTTTTT. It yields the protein CASRGGRANTGELFF.

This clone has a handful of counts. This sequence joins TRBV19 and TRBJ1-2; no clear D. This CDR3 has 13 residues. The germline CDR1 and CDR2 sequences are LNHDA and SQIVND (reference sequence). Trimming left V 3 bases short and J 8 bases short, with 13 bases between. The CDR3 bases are TGTGCCAGTAGTATGGAAGGGCCAGGAGGCTACACCTTC. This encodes CASSMEGPGGYTF.

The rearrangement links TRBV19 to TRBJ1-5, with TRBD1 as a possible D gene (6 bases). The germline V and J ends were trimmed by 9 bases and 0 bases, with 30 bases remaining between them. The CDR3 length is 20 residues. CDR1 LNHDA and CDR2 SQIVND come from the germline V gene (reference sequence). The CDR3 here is CASPKSHERDTGYSNQPQHF. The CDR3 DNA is TGTGCCAGCCCCAAAAGCCACGAACGGGACACGGGATATAGCAATCAGCCCCAGCATTTT.

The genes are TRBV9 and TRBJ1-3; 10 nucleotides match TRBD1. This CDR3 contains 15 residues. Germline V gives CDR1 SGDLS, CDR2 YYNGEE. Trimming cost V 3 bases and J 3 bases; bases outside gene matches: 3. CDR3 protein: CASSAGQGSGNTIYF. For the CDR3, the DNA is TGTGCCAGCAGCGCGGGACAGGGGAGTGGAAACACCATATATTTT.

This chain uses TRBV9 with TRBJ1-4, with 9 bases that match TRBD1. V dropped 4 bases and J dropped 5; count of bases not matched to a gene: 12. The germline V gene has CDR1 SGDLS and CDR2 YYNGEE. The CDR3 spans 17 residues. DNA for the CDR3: TGTGCCAGCAGCCCCAACATAGGGACAGGGTCGAATGAAAAACTGTTTTTT. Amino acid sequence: CASSPNIGTGSNEKLFF. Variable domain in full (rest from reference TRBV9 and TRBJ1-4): DSGVTQTPKHLITATGQRVTLRCSPRSGDLSVYWYQQSLDQGLQFLIQYYNGEERAKGNILERFSAQQFPDLHSELNLSSLELGDSALYFCASSPNIGTGSNEKLFFGSGTQLSVL.

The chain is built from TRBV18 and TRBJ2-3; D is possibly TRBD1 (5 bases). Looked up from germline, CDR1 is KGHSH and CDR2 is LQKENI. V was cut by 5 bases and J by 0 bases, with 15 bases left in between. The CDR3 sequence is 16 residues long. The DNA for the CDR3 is TGTGCCAGCTCAACCTCGAGGACACAGAGCACAGATACGCAGTATTTT. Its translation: CASSTSRTQSTDTQYF.

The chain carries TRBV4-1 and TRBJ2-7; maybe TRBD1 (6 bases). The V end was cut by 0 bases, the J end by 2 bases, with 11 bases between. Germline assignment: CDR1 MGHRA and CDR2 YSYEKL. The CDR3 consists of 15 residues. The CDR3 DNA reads TGCGCCAGCAGCCAAGATTGGGGGCAGACCTACGAGCAGTACTTC. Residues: CASSQDWGQTYEQYF.

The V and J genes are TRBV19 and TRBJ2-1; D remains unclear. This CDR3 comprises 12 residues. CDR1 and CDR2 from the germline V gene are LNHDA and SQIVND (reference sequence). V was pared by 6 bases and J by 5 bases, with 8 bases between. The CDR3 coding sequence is TGTGCCAGTAGCCCCATAAACAATGAGCAGTTCTTC. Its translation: CASSPINNEQFF.

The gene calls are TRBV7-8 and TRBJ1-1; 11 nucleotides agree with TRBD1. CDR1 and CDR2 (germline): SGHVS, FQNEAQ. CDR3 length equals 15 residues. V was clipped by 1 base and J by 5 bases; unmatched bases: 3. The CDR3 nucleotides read TGTGCCAGCAGCTTAGAGGACAGGGGGCTGACTGAAGCTTTCTTT. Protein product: CASSLEDRGLTEAFF. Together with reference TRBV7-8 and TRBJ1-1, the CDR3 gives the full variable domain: GAGVSQSPRYKVAKRGQDVALRCDPISGHVSLFWYQQALGQGPEFLTYFQNEAQLDKSGLPSDRFFAERPEGSVSTLKIQRTQQEDSAVYLCASSLEDRGLTEAFFGQGTRLTVV.

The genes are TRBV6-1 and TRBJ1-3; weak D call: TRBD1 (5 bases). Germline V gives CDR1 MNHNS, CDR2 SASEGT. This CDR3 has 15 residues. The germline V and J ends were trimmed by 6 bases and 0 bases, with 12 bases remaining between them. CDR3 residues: CASRADSGSGNTIYF. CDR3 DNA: TGTGCCAGCAGGGCCGACAGCGGCTCTGGAAACACCATATATTTT.

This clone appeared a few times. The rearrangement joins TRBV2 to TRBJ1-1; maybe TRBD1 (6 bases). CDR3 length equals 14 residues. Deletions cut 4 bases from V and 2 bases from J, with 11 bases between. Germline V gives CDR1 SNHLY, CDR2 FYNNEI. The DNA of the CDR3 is TGTGCCAGCAGTGTAGGGGGGCCTAACACTGAAGCTTTCTTT. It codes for CASSVGGPNTEAFF.

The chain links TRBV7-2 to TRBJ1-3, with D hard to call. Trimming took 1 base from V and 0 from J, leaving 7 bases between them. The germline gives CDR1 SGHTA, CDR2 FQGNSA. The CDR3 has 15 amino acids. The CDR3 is CASSLVSDSGNTIYF. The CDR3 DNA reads TGTGCCAGCAGCTTAGTCTCCGACTCTGGAAACACCATATATTTT. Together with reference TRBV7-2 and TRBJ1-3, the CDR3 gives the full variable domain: GAGVSQSPSNKVTEKGKDVELRCDPISGHTALYWYRQSLGQGLEFLIYFQGNSAPDKSGLPSDRFSAERTGGSVSTLTIQRTQQEDSAVYLCASSLVSDSGNTIYFGEGSWLTVV.

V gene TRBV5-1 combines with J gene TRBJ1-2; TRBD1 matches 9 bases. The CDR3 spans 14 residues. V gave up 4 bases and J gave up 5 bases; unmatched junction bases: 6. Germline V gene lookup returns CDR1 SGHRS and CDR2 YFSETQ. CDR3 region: CASSKGTGTYGYTF. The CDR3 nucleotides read TGCGCCAGCAGCAAAGGGACAGGGACGTATGGCTACACCTTC.

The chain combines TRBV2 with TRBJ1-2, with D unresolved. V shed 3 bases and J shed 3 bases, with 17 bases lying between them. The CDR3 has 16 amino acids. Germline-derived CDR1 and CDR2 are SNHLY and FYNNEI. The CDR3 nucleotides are TGTGCCAGCAGTGACGCTCCGGTCGACTATGACTATGGCTACACCTTC. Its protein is CASSDAPVDYDYGYTF.

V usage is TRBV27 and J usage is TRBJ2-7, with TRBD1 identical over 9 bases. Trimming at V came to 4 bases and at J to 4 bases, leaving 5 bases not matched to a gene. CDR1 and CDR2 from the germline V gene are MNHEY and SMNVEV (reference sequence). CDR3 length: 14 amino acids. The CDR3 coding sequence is TGTGCCAGCAGTTGGACAGGGGATTCATACGAGCAGTACTTC. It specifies CASSWTGDSYEQYF.

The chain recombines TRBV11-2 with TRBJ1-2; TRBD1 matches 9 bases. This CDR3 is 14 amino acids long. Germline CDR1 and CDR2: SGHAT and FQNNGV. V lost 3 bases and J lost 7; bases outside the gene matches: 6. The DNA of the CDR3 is TGTGCCAGCAGCTTGGTACAGGGGGCTAGTGGCTACACCTTC. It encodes CASSLVQGASGYTF.

The CDR3 sequence: CASSSTGPSSGNTIYF. For the CDR3, the DNA is TGCGCCAGCAGCTCGACAGGGCCCAGCTCTGGAAACACCATATATTTT. The gene calls are TRBV5-1 and TRBJ1-3; 7 bases agree with TRBD1. CDR1 SGHRS and CDR2 YFSETQ come from the germline V gene. Trimming took 3 bases from V and 0 from J; bases not matched to a gene: 6. The CDR3 sequence is 16 residues long.

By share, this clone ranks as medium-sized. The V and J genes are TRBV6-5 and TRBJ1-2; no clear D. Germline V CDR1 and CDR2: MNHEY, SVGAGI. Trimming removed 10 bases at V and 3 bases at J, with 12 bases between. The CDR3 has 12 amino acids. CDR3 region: CATWQVDYGYTF. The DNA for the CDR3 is TGTGCCACGTGGCAGGTCGACTATGGCTACACCTTC.

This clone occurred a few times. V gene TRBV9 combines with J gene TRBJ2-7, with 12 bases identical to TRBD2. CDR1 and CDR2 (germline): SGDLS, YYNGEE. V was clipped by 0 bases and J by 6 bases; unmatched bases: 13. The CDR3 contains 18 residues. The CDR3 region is CASSVVQQRLAGDGEQYF. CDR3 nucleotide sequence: TGTGCCAGCAGCGTAGTTCAGCAGAGACTAGCGGGGGACGGCGAGCAGTACTTC.

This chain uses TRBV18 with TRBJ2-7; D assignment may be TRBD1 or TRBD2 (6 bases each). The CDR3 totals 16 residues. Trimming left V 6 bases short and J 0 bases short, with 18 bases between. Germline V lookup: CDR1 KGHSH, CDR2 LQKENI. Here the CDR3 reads CASSPGGGTSSYEQYF. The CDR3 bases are TGTGCCAGCTCCCCCGGAGGGGGTACAAGCTCCTACGAGCAGTACTTC.

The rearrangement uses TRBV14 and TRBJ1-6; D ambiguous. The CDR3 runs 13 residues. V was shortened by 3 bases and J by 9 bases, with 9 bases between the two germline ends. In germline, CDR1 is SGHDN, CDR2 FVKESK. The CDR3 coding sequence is TGTGCCAGCAGCCATTCCTGGGGTTCACCCCTCCACTTT. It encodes CASSHSWGSPLHF.

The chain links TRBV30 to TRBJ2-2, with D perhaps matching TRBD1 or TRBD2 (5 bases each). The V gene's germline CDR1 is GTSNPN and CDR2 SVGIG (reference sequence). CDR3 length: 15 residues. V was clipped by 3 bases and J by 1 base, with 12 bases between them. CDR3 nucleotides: TGTGCCTGGAGAGAGGGACCCTTGAACACCGGGGAGCTGTTTTTT. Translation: CAWREGPLNTGELFF.

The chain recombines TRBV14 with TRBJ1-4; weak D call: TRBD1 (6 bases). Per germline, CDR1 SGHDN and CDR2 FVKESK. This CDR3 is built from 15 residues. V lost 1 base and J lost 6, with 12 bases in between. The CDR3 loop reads CASSQGRQGYEKLFF. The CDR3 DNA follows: TGTGCCAGCAGCCAAGGGCGGCAGGGGTATGAAAAACTGTTTTTT.